The source of this T cell receptor (beta chain) is a study of blood T cell repertoires in COVID-19 (dated by TCRdb to the early 2020s). With respect to the entire study: The collaborator samples originated in the United States, Italy and Spain and spanned the acute and convalescent phases of COVID-19. The samples were drawn from two sources: the first 160 participants of the ongoing ImmuneRACE study, and fewer than 1,500 subjects contributed by 6 global collaborators. The repertoires were made available in a free public database intended to serve as a resource for research on the immune response to SARS-CoV-2. The prospective study material was composed of cDNA or gDNA derived from T cells, B-cell-depleted T cells, or PBMCs. Deeply sampled blood TCRbeta repertoires from subjects exposed to, actively infected with, or recovered from COVID-19 were included in the dataset. A de-identified subject ID, COVID-19 status, age in years and sex were almost always included in the sample metadata. Where HLA class I and class II types were available, the types were taken from metadata supplied by the sample provider, not from assay-based typing. The paper's findings and limits, for the study overall: Clinical and demographic metadata were provided uncurated, with the amount varying by source and participant.

Each collaborating institution followed its own protocols to collect whole blood in K2EDTA tubes. For TCRbeta analysis, collaborators shipped samples in one of three forms: frozen whole blood, isolated PBMCs, or DNA extracted from either of those sample types. Note on this clone: The antigen it recognizes is unknown. Nothing much larger sits one base from this clone, and base qualities are not available.

Inclusive of the bounding cysteine and phenylalanine, the CDR3 is 13 residues long. Only the CDR3 region is kept as DNA, spanning 39 bases read in frame from base 1. In the germline V gene, CDR1 corresponds to KGHDR and CDR2 to SFDVKD. V and J lose 6 bases and 15 bases, and a span of 20 bases separates them. TCRbeta CDR3 regions were amplified from genomic DNA using the immunoSEQ Assay, a bias-controlled multiplex PCR. The original methods were these. Within the assay, amplification of reference gene primers was used to estimate how many nucleated cells each sample contained. Sequence reads were collapsed and filtered to measure the absolute abundance of every unique TCRbeta CDR3 rearrangement. Productive Simpson clonality was computed per sample as the square root of Simpson's diversity index over productive rearrangements. The table was pulled from immuneACCESS by TCRdb, which kept in-frame rearrangements only. Such tables lose some clones; where checked, under half of the loss comes from unresolved V genes, and the rest has no known cause. V, J and clone size were drawn from that table, and D and trimming were deduced from the DNA. The sample has 200,000 to 250,000 clones on record, about 80% of them singletons. About 2.4% of the sample is held by the ten biggest clonotypes.

The sequence came from a woman aged 55-69 years with acute or convalescent COVID-19. The specimen was peripheral blood. The chain uses TRBV24-1 and TRBJ2-1; TRBD2 could be the D gene, as 6 bases match. The CDR3 loop reads CATSSTLTGEWFF. The DNA reads as follows: TGTGCCACCAGTTCTACTTTGACGGGGGAATGGTTCTTC.